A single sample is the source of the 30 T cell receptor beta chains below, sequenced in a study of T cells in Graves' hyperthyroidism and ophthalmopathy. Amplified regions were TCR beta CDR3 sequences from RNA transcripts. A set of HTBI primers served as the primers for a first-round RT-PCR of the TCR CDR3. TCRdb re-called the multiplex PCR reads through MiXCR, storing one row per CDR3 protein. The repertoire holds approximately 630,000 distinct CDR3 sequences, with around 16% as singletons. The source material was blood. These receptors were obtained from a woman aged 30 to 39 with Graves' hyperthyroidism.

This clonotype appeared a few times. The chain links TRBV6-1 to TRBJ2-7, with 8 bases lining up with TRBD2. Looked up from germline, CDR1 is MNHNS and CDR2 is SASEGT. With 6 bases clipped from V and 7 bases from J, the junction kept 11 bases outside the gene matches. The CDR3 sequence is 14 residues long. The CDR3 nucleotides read TGTGCCAGCAGCCGCTTCGGGGGGGGAGGTGAGCAGTACTTC. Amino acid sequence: CASSRFGGGGEQYF.

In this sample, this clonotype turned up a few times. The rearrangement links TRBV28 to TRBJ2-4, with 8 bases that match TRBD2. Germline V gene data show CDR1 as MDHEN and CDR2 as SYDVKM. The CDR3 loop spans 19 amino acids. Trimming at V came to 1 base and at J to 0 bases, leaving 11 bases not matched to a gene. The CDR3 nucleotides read TGTGCCAGCAGTTTATCAGGGGTGCTAGCGGGTTCAGCCAAAAACATTCAGTACTTC. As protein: CASSLSGVLAGSAKNIQYF.

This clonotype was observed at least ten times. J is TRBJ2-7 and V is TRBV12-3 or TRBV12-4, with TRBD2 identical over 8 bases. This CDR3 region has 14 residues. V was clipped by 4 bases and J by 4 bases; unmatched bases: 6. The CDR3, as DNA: TGTGCCAGCAGTTCCCCGGGACTAGTATACGAGCAGTACTTC. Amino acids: CASSSPGLVYEQYF.

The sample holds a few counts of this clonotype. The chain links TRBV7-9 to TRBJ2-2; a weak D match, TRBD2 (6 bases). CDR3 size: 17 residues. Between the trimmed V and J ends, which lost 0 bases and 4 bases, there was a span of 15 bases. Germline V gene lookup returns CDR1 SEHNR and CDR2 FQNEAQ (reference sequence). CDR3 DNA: TGTGCCAGCAGCTTAGCTTTGGCTAGCGTTGTCACCGGGGAGCTGTTTTTT. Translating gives CASSLALASVVTGELFF.

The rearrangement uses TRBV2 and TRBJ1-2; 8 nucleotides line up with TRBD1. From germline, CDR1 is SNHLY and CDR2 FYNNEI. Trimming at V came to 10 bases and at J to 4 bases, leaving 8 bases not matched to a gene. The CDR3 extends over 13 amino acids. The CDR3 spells CATTGGVGYGYTF. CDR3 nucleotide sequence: TGTGCCACTACAGGGGGAGTGGGCTATGGCTACACCTTC. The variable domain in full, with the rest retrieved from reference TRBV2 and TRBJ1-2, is EPEVTQTPSHQVTQMGQEVILRCVPISNHLYFYWYRQILGQKVEFLVSFYNNEISEKSEIFDDQFSVERPDGSNFTLKIRSTKLEDSAMYFCATTGGVGYGYTFGSGTRLTVV.

Here the CDR3 DNA reads TGTGCCAGCAGCCAAGAAGGGGGTTCCTCCTACGAGCAGTACTTC. Amino acid sequence: CASSQEGGSSYEQYF. The chain is built from TRBV3-1 and TRBJ2-7; maybe TRBD1 (6 bases). The CDR3 contains 15 residues. V lost 0 bases and J lost 0, with 9 bases in between. The germline CDR1 and CDR2 sequences are LGHDT and YNNKEL (reference sequence).

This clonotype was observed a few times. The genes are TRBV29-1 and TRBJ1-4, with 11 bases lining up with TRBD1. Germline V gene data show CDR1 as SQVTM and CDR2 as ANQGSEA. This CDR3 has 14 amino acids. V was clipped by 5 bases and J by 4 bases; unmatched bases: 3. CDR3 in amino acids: CSVSGTGGNEKLFF. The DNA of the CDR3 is TGCAGCGTTTCCGGGACAGGGGGTAATGAAAAACTGTTTTTT.

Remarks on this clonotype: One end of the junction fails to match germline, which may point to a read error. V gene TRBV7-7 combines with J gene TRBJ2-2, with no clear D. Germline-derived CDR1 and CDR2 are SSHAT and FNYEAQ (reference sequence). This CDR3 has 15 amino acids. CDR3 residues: CASSLEADNTGELFF. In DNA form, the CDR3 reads TGTGCTAGCAGCTTAGAAGCAGATAACACCGGGGAGCTGTTTTTT.

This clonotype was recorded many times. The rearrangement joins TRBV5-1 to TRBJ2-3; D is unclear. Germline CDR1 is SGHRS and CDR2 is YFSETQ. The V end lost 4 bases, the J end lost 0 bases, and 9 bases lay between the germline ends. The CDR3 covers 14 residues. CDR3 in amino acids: CASSTESSTDTQYF. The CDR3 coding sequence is TGCGCCAGCAGCACAGAATCTAGCACAGATACGCAGTATTTT.

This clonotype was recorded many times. The CDR3 DNA reads as TGTGCCAGCTCACCAGCCAAACCGAACACCGGGGAGCTGTTTTTT. Its translation is CASSPAKPNTGELFF. V is TRBV18 and J is TRBJ2-2; D remains ambiguous. Trimming took off 2 bases at V and 0 bases at J, with 7 bases between the two ends. This CDR3 has 15 residues. Germline CDR1 is KGHSH and CDR2 is LQKENI.

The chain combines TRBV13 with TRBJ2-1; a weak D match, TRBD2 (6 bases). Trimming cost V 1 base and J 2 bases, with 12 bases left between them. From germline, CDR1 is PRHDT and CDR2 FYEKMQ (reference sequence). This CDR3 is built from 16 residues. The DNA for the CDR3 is TGTGCCAGCAGCTTAGCTGTCGGGAGTACCTACAATGAGCAGTTCTTC. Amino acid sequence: CASSLAVGSTYNEQFF.

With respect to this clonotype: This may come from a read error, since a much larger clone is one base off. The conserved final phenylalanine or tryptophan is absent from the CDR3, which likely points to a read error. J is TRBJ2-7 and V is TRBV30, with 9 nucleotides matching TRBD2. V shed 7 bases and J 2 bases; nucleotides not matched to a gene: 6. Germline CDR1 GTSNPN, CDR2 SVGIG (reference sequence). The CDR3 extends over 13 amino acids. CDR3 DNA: TGTGCCTATACTAGCGGGTCTACCTACGAGCAGTACCTC. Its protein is CAYTSGSTYEQYL.

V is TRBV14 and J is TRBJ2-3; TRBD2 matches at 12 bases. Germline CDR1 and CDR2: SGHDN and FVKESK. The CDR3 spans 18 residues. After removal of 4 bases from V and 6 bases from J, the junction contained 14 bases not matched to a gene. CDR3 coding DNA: TGTGCCAGCAGCCCCCCCGGGCTAGCGGGAGGGCTCGCCGATACGCAGTATTTT. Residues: CASSPPGLAGGLADTQYF.

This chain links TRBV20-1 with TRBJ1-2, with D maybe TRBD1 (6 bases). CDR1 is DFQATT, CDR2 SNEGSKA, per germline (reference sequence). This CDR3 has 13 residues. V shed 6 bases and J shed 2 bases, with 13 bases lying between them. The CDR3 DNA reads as TGCAGTGCCCCGGACAGATCGAACTATGGCTACACCTTC. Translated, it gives CSAPDRSNYGYTF.

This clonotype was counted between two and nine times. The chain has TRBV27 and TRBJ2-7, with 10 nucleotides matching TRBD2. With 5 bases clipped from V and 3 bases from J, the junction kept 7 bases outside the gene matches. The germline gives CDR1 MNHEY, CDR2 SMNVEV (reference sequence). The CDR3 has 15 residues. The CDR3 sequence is CASSLLAGDLYEQYF. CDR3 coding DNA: TGTGCCAGCAGTCTCCTAGCGGGAGACCTCTACGAGCAGTACTTC.

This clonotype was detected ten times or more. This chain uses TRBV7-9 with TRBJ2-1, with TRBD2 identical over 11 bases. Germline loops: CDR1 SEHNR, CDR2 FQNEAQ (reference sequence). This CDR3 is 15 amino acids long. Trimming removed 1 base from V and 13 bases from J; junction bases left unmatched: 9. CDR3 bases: TGTGCCAGCAGCTTAGTTTGGGCTAGCGGGAGGACCCAGTTCTTC. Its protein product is CASSLVWASGRTQFF.

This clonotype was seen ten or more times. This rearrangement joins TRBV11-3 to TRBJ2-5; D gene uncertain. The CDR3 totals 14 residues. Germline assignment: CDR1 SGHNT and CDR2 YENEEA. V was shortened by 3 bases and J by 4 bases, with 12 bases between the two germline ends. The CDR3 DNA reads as TGTGCCAGCAGCTTCGATCCCCACGGAGAGACCCAGTACTTC. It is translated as CASSFDPHGETQYF.

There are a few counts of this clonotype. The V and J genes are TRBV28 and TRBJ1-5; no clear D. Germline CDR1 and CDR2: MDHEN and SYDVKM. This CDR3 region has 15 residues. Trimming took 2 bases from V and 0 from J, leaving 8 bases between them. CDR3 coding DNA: TGTGCCAGCAGTTTAGTCAGTCCTAGCAATCAGCCCCAGCATTTT. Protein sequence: CASSLVSPSNQPQHF.

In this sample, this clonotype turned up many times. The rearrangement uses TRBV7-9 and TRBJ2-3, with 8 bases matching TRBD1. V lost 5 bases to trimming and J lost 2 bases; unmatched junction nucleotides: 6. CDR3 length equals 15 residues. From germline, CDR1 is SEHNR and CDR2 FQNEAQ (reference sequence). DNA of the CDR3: TGTGCCAGCAGCCTAGTGGGACAGGCCACAGATACGCAGTATTTT. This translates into CASSLVGQATDTQYF.

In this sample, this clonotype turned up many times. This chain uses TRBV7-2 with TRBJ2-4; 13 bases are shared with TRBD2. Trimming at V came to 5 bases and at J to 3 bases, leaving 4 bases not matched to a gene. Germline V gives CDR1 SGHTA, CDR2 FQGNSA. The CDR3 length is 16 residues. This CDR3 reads CASSEGLAGDKNIQYF. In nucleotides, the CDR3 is TGTGCCAGCAGCGAAGGACTAGCGGGAGACAAAAACATTCAGTACTTC.

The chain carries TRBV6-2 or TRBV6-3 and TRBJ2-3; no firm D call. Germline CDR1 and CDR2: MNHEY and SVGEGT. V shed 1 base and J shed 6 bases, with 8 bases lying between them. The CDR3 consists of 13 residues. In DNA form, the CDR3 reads TGTGCCAGCAGTTACTGGCAAGGGGATACGCAGTATTTT. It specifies CASSYWQGDTQYF.

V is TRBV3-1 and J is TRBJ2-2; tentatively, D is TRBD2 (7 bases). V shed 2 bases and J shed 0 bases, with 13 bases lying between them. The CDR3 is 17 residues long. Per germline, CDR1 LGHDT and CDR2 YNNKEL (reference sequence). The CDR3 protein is CASSQLGGRANTGELFF. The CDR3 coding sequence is TGTGCCAGCAGCCAACTCGGGGGGCGGGCGAACACCGGGGAGCTGTTTTTT.

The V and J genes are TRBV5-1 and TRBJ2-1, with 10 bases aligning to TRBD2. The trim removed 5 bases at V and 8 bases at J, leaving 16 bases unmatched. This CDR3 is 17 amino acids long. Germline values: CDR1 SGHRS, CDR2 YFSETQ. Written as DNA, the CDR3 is TGCGCCAGCAGACAAAGACTAGCGGGTAGGGTGGACGATGAGCAGTTCTTC. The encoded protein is CASRQRLAGRVDDEQFF. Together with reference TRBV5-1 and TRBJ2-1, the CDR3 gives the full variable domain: KAGVTQTPRYLIKTRGQQVTLSCSPISGHRSVSWYQQTPGQGLQFLFEYFSETQRNKGNFPGRFSGRQFSNSRSEMNVSTLELGDSALYLCASRQRLAGRVDDEQFFGPGTRLTVL.

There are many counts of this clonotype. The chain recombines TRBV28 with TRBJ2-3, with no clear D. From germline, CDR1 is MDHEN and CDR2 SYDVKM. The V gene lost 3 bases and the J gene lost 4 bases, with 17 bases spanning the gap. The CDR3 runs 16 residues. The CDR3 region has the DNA TGTGCCAGCAGTTTGCTTATTGGGATGGGTTCAGATACGCAGTATTTT. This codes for CASSLLIGMGSDTQYF.

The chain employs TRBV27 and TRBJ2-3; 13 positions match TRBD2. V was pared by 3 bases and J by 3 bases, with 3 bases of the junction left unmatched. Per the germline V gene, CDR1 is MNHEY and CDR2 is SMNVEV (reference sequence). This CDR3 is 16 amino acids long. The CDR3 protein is CASSFLTSGGTDTQYF. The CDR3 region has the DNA TGTGCCAGCAGTTTCCTGACTAGCGGGGGGACAGATACGCAGTATTTT.

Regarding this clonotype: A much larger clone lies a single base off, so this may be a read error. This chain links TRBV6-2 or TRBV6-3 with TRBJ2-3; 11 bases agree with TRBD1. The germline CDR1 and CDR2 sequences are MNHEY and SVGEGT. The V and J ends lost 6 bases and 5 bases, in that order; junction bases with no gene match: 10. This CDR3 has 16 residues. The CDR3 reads CASSRTSGTGGDTQYF. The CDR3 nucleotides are TGTGCCAGCAGCCGAACTTCCGGGACAGGGGGAGATACGCAGTATTTT.

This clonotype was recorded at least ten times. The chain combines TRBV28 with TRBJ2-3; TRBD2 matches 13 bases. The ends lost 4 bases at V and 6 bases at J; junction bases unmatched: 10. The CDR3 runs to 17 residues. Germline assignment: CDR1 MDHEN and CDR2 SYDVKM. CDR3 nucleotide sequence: TGTGCCAGCAGTTCATACCCCGGGACTAGCGGGAAGGATACGCAGTATTTT. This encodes CASSSYPGTSGKDTQYF.

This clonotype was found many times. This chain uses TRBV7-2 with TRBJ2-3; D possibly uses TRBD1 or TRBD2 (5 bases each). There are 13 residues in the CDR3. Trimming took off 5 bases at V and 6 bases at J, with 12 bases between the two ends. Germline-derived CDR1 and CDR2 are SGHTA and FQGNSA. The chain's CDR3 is CASSAYWGDTQYF. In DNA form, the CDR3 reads TGTGCCAGCAGCGCGTACTGGGGGGATACGCAGTATTTT.

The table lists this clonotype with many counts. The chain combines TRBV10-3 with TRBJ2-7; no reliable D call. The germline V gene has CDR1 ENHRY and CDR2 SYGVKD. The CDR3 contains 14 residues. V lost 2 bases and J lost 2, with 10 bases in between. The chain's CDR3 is CAISEGSGPYEQYF. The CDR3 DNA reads TGTGCCATCAGTGAGGGGTCAGGACCCTACGAGCAGTACTTC.

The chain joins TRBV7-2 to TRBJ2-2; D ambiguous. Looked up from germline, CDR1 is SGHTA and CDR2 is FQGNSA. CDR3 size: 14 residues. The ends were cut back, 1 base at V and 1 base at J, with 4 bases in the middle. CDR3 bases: TGTGCCAGCAGCTTAGTATGGAACACCGGGGAGCTGTTTTTT. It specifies CASSLVWNTGELFF.